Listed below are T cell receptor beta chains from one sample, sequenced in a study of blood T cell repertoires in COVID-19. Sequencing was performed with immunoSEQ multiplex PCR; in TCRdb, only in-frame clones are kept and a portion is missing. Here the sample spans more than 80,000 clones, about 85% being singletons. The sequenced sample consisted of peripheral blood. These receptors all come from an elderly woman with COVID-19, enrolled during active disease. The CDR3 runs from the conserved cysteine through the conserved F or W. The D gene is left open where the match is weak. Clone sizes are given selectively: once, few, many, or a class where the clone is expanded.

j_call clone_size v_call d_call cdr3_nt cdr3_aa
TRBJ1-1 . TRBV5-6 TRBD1 TGTGCCAGCAGCGGGACAGGCGGGAACACTGAAGCTTTCTTT CASSGTGGNTEAFF
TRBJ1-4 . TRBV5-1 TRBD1 TGCGCCAGCAGCACCGGGACAGCAACTAATGAAAAACTGTTTTTT CASSTGTATNEKLFF
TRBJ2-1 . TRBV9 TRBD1 TGTGCCAGCAGCGAGTGGACAGGGTCGGGCAATGAGCAGTTCTTC CASSEWTGSGNEQFF
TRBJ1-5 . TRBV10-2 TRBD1 TGCGCCAGCAGTGAGAGGACAGGGCCGAATCAGCCCCAGCATTTT CASSERTGPNQPQHF
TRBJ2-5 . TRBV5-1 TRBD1 TGCGCCAGCAGCTTGGTGGGACAGGGGGCCCAGTACTTC CASSLVGQGAQYF
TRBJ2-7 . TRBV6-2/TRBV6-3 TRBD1 TGTGCCAGCAGTCGCCCGGGGACAGGTCCCTACGAGCAGTACTTC CASSRPGTGPYEQYF
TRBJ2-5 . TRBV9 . TGTGCCAGCAGCGTAGGACTCCGGGAGACCCAGTACTTC CASSVGLRETQYF
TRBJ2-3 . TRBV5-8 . TGTGCCAGCAGCCGAGAGGCCCCCCCGCAGTATTTT CASSREAPPQYF
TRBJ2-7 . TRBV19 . TGTGCCAGTAGTCTGACAGGCATCAGCGAGCAGTACTTC CASSLTGISEQYF
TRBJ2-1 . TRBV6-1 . TGTGCCAGCAGTGAATGGGGGGGCAGCTCCTACAATGAGCAGTTCTTC CASSEWGGSSYNEQFF
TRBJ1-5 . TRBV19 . TGTGCCAGTAGTATTCCGGGGTGGGGCAATCAGCCCCAGCATTTT CASSIPGWGNQPQHF
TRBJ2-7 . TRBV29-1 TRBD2 TGCAGCGTTGAACCGGCTAGCGGCCTCCGCTACGAGCAGTACTTC CSVEPASGLRYEQYF
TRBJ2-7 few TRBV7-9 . TGTGCCAGCAGCCCCGGGATCCGGAAGGGCTACGAGCAGTACTTC CASSPGIRKGYEQYF
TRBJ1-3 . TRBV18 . TGTGCCAGCTCACCCATGGGCGGGGACTTCAGCTCTGGAAACACCATATATTTT CASSPMGGDFSSGNTIYF
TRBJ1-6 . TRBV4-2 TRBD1 TGTGCCAGCAGCCAACAAGGGGGCTCGAGTTCACCCCTCCACTTT CASSQQGGSSSPLHF
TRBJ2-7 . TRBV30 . TGTGCCTGGAAGGCAGGCCACCGCTACGAGCAGTACTTC CAWKAGHRYEQYF
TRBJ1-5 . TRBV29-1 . TGCAGCGTTGCAGGGGATAGCAATCAGCCCCAGCATTTT CSVAGDSNQPQHF
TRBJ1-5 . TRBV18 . TGTGCCAGCTCCCAGGGCGGGGATCAGCCCCAGCATTTT CASSQGGDQPQHF
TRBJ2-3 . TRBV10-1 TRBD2 TGCGCCAGCAGCCTAGCGGGACCACCAGATACGCAGTATTTT CASSLAGPPDTQYF
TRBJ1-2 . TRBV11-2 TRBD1 TGTGCCAGCAGCTTCAATGGACAGGGAAACTATGGCTACACCTTC CASSFNGQGNYGYTF
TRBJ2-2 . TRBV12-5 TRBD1 TGTGCTAGTGGTTTGGGCACAGGGGGCTACACCGGGGAGCTGTTTTTT CASGLGTGGYTGELFF
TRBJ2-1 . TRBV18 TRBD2 TGTGCCAGCTCACCAAATGGACTAGCGGCCAATGAGCAGTTCTTC CASSPNGLAANEQFF
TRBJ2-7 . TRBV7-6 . TGTGCCAGCAGCTGGACACCGGGACAACTCAGCTCCTACGAGCAGTACTTC CASSWTPGQLSSYEQYF
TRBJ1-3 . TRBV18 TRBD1 TGTGCCAGCTCACCGAGGACAGGCGGAAACACCATATATTTT CASSPRTGGNTIYF
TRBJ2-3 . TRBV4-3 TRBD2 TGCGCCAGCAGCCAATACATTAGCGGGGGGGCTCCCCACTTCACAGATACGCAGTATTTT CASSQYISGGAPHFTDTQYF
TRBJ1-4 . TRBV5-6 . TGTGCCAGCAGCTTAATGGACAGTGAAAAACTGTTTTTT CASSLMDSEKLFF
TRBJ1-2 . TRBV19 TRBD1 TGTGCCAGTAGGACTACAGGGGGACTCCAATCCTACACCTTC CASRTTGGLQSYTF
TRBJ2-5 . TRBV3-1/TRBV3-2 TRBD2 TGTGCCAGCAGCGCTCTAGCTAGCGGGGGGATGGAGACCCAGTACTTC CASSALASGGMETQYF